The 24 T cell receptor beta chains given below trace back to one sample, sequenced in a study of beta chain features in type 1 diabetes. Points from the study as a whole: In all four CD4+ subsets, TCRB CDR3 length was significantly, moderately reduced in type 1 diabetes.

Expressed TCRB transcripts got sequenced, as all isolated RNA was reverse transcribed. Repertoires were generated with immunoSEQ multiplex PCR, while TCRdb's copy carries only in-frame clones and drops some. The sample has roughly 150,000 clones, around 8% seen once. Their cognate antigens are unknown. Sequencing input: central memory CD4+ T cells from blood. The origin of the receptors is a woman in her thirties or forties with type 1 diabetes.

The V call is TRBV23-1, the J call TRBJ1-5; 8 bases line up with TRBD1. TRBV23-1 carries the ORF label, with uncertain function. J lost 1 base, V lost 3 bases, and 8 bases had no gene match. CDR3 size: 17 residues. CDR3 region: CASSQHRTGHSNQPQHF. The DNA of the CDR3 is TGCGCCAGCAGTCAGCACCGGACAGGGCACAGCAATCAGCCCCAGCATTTT.

This chain links TRBV7-8 with TRBJ2-5; D perhaps matches TRBD1 (6 bases). The germline V gene has CDR1 SGHVS and CDR2 FQNEAQ. Trimming left V 1 base short and J 2 bases short, with 11 bases between. The CDR3 runs 15 residues. The CDR3 sequence is CASSLVGTSQETQYF. CDR3 in DNA: TGTGCCAGCAGCTTAGTGGGGACAAGTCAAGAGACCCAGTACTTC.

This chain's CDR3 is CASSPGLEADTQYF. The CDR3 nucleotides read TGTGCCAGCAGCCCGGGCCTGGAGGCAGATACGCAGTATTTT. The chain employs TRBV7-3 and TRBJ2-3; weak D call: TRBD2 (5 bases). The germline V gene has CDR1 SGHTA and CDR2 FQGTGA. The CDR3 is 14 amino acids. The ends were cut back, 5 bases at V and 4 bases at J, with 13 bases in the middle.

This clone was counted a few times. This CDR3 is also generated by other DNA sequences in the sample. CDR3 loop: CASSSSTDTQYF. As DNA, the CDR3 is TGCGCCAGCAGCTCGTCCACAGATACGCAGTATTTT. J is TRBJ2-3 and V is TRBV5-1; D is undetermined. Germline-derived CDR1 and CDR2 are SGHRS and YFSETQ. V lost 3 bases, J lost 2 bases, and 4 bases lay in between. This CDR3 spans 12 amino acids.

The chain couples TRBV10-3 to TRBJ2-1; TRBD2 matches 11 bases. CDR1 and CDR2 (germline): ENHRY, SYGVKD. The CDR3 extends over 16 amino acids. V lost 5 bases and J lost 6; bases outside the gene matches: 9. CDR3 nucleotide sequence: TGTGCCATCAGTCGTCGAGATGGACTAGCGGGCAATGAGCAGTTCTTC. Translation: CAISRRDGLAGNEQFF.

The V call is TRBV4-3, the J call TRBJ1-6, with TRBD1 identical over 8 bases. V lost 1 base and J lost 7; bases outside the gene matches: 6. Germline-derived CDR1 and CDR2 are LGHNA and YSLEER. The length of the CDR3 is 16 residues. Written as DNA, the CDR3 is TGCGCCAGCAGCCAAGGTGGACAGGGTGCAAATTCACCCCTCCACTTT. Translation: CASSQGGQGANSPLHF.

This clone was observed a few times. V and J are TRBV25-1 and TRBJ1-1; 11 bases align to TRBD1. Trimming removed 3 bases from V and 5 bases from J; junction bases left unmatched: 5. Germline CDR1 is MGHDK and CDR2 is SYGVNS. The CDR3 extends over 15 amino acids. In DNA, the CDR3 is TGTGCCAGCAGTGACCCGGGACAGGGGGAGACTGAAGCTTTCTTT. It specifies CASSDPGQGETEAFF.

This clone showed up just a few times. The chain has TRBV5-1 and TRBJ2-1; 8 bases agree with TRBD2. The ends lost 0 bases at V and 7 bases at J; junction bases unmatched: 9. Germline CDR1 and CDR2: SGHRS and YFSETQ. CDR3 length: 16 residues. CDR3 coding DNA: TGCGCCAGCAGCTTGGCCCGGGGGGGGAACAGGAATGAGCAGTTCTTC. It codes for CASSLARGGNRNEQFF.

This clone showed up just a few times. V gene TRBV28 combines with J gene TRBJ2-7; D might be TRBD1 (7 bases). The ends were cut back, 5 bases at V and 3 bases at J, with 14 bases in the middle. CDR1 is MDHEN, CDR2 SYDVKM, per germline. CDR3 length equals 14 residues. In DNA, the CDR3 is TGTGCCAGCAGTCCCGCGGGACAGAACTACGAGCAGTACTTC. It encodes CASSPAGQNYEQYF.

This chain links TRBV18 with TRBJ1-1; maybe TRBD1 (5 bases). The germline V gene encodes CDR1 KGHSH and CDR2 LQKENI. Between the trimmed V and J ends, which lost 1 base and 1 base, there was a span of 16 bases. The CDR3 has 17 amino acids. DNA for the CDR3: TGTGCCAGCTCACCACTGGTTCTAAGGCAGGGGAACACTGAAGCTTTCTTT. The encoded protein is CASSPLVLRQGNTEAFF.

This clone was recorded many times. This sequence joins TRBV5-1 and TRBJ1-1, with a tentative D call TRBD1 (5 bases). V was pared by 4 bases and J by 5 bases, with 18 bases between. The CDR3 length is 15 residues. The germline V gene encodes CDR1 SGHRS and CDR2 YFSETQ. The CDR3 reads CASSLGWGERTEAFF. The CDR3 bases are TGCGCCAGCAGCCTTGGTTGGGGGGAGAGAACTGAAGCTTTCTTT.

This clone showed up just a few times. The chain couples TRBV5-1 to TRBJ2-2; TRBD2 is a possible D gene (7 bases). This CDR3 comprises 14 residues. V lost 9 bases and J lost 7, with 19 bases in between. Germline CDR1 and CDR2: SGHRS and YFSETQ. The CDR3 DNA reads as TGCGCCACGCGACCTGGGGGGGCCTACGGGGAGCTGTTTTTT. This gives the protein CATRPGGAYGELFF.

V usage is TRBV2 and J usage is TRBJ2-7; D might be TRBD1 (6 bases). The V and J ends lost 4 bases and 0 bases respectively, with 10 bases between them. Germline V gene data show CDR1 as SNHLY and CDR2 as FYNNEI. The CDR3 is 14 residues long. The CDR3 DNA follows: TGTGCCAGCAGTGTTGACAGGTTCTCCTACGAGCAGTACTTC. It codes for CASSVDRFSYEQYF.

This clone has more than one count but fewer than ten. The chain joins TRBV9 to TRBJ2-3; 8 nucleotides match TRBD1. Germline CDR1 SGDLS, CDR2 YYNGEE. CDR3 length: 15 amino acids. J gave up 6 bases and V 0 bases, and 6 bases lay outside the gene matches. Written as DNA, the CDR3 is TGTGCCAGCAGCGTAGGGACAGGGCGACGGGATACGCAGTATTTT. It encodes CASSVGTGRRDTQYF.

This chain joins TRBV6-1 and TRBJ1-5; 7 nucleotides align to TRBD1. CDR3 length equals 15 residues. The trim removed 6 bases at V and 1 base at J, leaving 6 bases unmatched. Germline V gene data show CDR1 as MNHNS and CDR2 as SASEGT. CDR3 sequence reads: CASRQDRESNQPQHF. The CDR3 nucleotides read TGTGCCAGCAGGCAAGACAGGGAAAGCAATCAGCCCCAGCATTTT.

This clone has ten or more counts. The rearrangement links TRBV28 to TRBJ2-7; 8 bases line up with TRBD1. Germline V CDR1 and CDR2: MDHEN, SYDVKM. This CDR3 is 14 amino acids long. The V and J ends lost 5 bases and 5 bases, in that order; junction bases with no gene match: 8. The CDR3, as DNA: TGTGCCAGCAGTCCCCAGGACAGGGAACACGAGCAGTACTTC. This encodes CASSPQDREHEQYF.

This clone was counted only a few times. The sample holds other DNA sequences that translate to the same CDR3. V is TRBV27 and J is TRBJ2-1; 12 bases fit TRBD1. With V trimmed by 4 bases and J by 7 bases, 5 bases remained unmatched. CDR1 MNHEY and CDR2 SMNVEV come from the germline V gene (reference sequence). The CDR3 consists of 15 residues. CDR3 in amino acids: CASSSGQGAGNEQFF. In DNA form, the CDR3 reads TGTGCCAGCAGTTCGGGACAGGGGGCCGGGAATGAGCAGTTCTTC.

This clone has a handful of counts. The chain couples TRBV20-1 to TRBJ1-1; tentatively, D is TRBD1 (5 bases). V lost 7 bases and J 10 bases, leaving 16 bases between the germline ends. Germline V lookup: CDR1 DFQATT, CDR2 SNEGSKA (reference sequence). CDR3 length equals 11 residues. DNA for the CDR3: TGCAGTGGATATGACGGGGGTAGAGCTTTCTTT. The encoded protein is CSGYDGGRAFF.

In this sample, this clone turned up many times. The chain combines TRBV10-3 with TRBJ1-2; no firm D call. The CDR3 length is 15 residues. CDR1 ENHRY and CDR2 SYGVKD come from the germline V gene. Trimming took 1 base from V and 4 from J, leaving 13 bases between them. Here the CDR3 DNA reads TGTGCCATCAGTGAGTGGCAGGCCGCCCTCTATGGCTACACCTTC. This sequence encodes CAISEWQAALYGYTF.

This clone has a handful of counts. The chain recombines TRBV9 with TRBJ2-2, with 7 bases aligning to TRBD1. Germline assignment: CDR1 SGDLS and CDR2 YYNGEE. The CDR3 loop spans 15 amino acids. V lost 4 bases to trimming and J lost 1 base; unmatched junction nucleotides: 4. Written as DNA, the CDR3 is TGTGCCAGCAGCCCGTGGACAGGGAACACCGGGGAGCTGTTTTTT. It translates to CASSPWTGNTGELFF.

At least ten counts were recorded for this clone. Other DNA sequences within the sample encode an identical CDR3. J is TRBJ1-2 and V is TRBV4-3; D is perhaps TRBD1 (5 bases). CDR1 and CDR2 from the germline V gene are LGHNA and YSLEER. This CDR3 has 15 amino acids. Trimming shortened V by 0 bases and J by 2 bases, and 10 bases separated the two germline ends. The CDR3 sequence: CASSQDGRGNYGYTF. The CDR3 region has the DNA TGCGCCAGCAGCCAAGACGGAAGGGGCAACTATGGCTACACCTTC.

This clone has a handful of counts. The chain links TRBV13 to TRBJ2-6, with 8 nucleotides matching TRBD1. CDR3 length equals 17 residues. J gave up 0 bases and V 5 bases, and 6 bases lay outside the gene matches. Germline CDR1 PRHDT, CDR2 FYEKMQ (reference sequence). The CDR3 region has the DNA TGTGCCAGCAGCCCCCAGGGGGCCTTCTCTGGGGCCAACGTCCTGACTTTC. This codes for CASSPQGAFSGANVLTF.

V and J are TRBV19 and TRBJ1-2, with 11 positions matching TRBD1. Per the germline V gene, CDR1 is LNHDA and CDR2 is SQIVND (reference sequence). The CDR3 extends over 14 amino acids. V was pared by 7 bases and J by 7 bases, with 8 bases of the junction left unmatched. The CDR3 region is CASTPDRGQIGYTF. The CDR3 DNA follows: TGTGCCAGTACCCCGGACAGGGGGCAGATTGGCTACACCTTC.

The V call is TRBV7-2, the J call TRBJ1-1; D uncertain. The CDR3 is 15 amino acids. V gave up 5 bases and J gave up 1 base, with 14 bases separating them. Germline V CDR1 and CDR2: SGHTA, FQGNSA. The CDR3 coding sequence is TGTGCCAGCAGCCCTCCCCGGGTCACGAACACTGAAGCTTTCTTT. It specifies CASSPPRVTNTEAFF.